These 22 T cell receptor beta chains share one sample of origin, sequenced in a study of blood T cell repertoires in COVID-19. Data came from immunoSEQ multiplex PCR; TCRdb stores just in-frame clones and leaves some out. The repertoire holds about 69,000 clones, with over 75% as singletons. The sample comprised peripheral blood. Every receptor here comes from a man at least 80 years old with acute or convalescent COVID-19.

The rearrangement joins TRBV5-1 to TRBJ2-1, with TRBD2 as a possible D gene (5 bases). The CDR3 is 15 amino acids. V was trimmed by 4 bases and J by 0 bases, leaving 11 bases between them. Germline CDR1 is SGHRS and CDR2 is YFSETQ. CDR3 nucleotide sequence: TGCGCCAGCAGCACTCGGGGTCTCTCCTACAATGAGCAGTTCTTC. It codes for CASSTRGLSYNEQFF.

This chain connects TRBV30 to TRBJ2-1; D may be TRBD2 (5 bases). There are 12 residues in the CDR3. CDR1 is GTSNPN, CDR2 SVGIG, per germline (reference sequence). Trimming took 7 bases from V and 7 from J, leaving 14 bases between them. The DNA for the CDR3 is TGTGCCTCCGGGCGAACGGGGAATGAGCAGTTCTTC. It translates to CASGRTGNEQFF.

With respect to this clone: The germline gene is not matched at one end of the junction; a read error may be the cause. This rearrangement joins TRBV6-5 to TRBJ1-2; tentative D call: TRBD1 (5 bases). This CDR3 comprises 14 residues. Germline V lookup: CDR1 MNHEY, CDR2 SVGAGI. CDR3 coding DNA: TGTGCCAGCAGTAACTCAAGGGGCCCCTATGGCTACACCTTC. Amino acid sequence: CASSNSRGPYGYTF.

The chain recombines TRBV12-3 or TRBV12-4 with TRBJ1-2; TRBD1 matches 8 bases. V lost 6 bases to trimming and J lost 8 bases; unmatched junction nucleotides: 8. The CDR3 consists of 13 residues. This chain's CDR3 is CASSRQGPGGYTF. CDR3 DNA: TGTGCCAGCAGCCGACAGGGGCCGGGCGGCTACACCTTC.

This rearrangement joins TRBV24-1 to TRBJ1-5; TRBD1 might be the D (6 bases). The ends were cut back, 4 bases at V and 6 bases at J, with 12 bases in the middle. The germline gives CDR1 KGHDR, CDR2 SFDVKD. The CDR3 is made up of 14 amino acids. This CDR3 is CATSEVGASQPQHF. CDR3 bases: TGTGCCACCAGTGAAGTGGGGGCGAGTCAGCCCCAGCATTTT.

This clone was seen a few times. The chain joins TRBV29-1 to TRBJ1-3, with D possibly TRBD1 on 5 matching bases. This CDR3 contains 14 residues. Trimming removed 4 bases from V and 1 base from J, with 11 bases in between. The germline V gene has CDR1 SQVTM and CDR2 ANQGSEA. CDR3 amino acids: CSVAQGGSGNTIYF. As DNA, the CDR3 is TGCAGCGTTGCCCAGGGAGGGTCTGGAAACACCATATATTTT.

The chain employs TRBV19 and TRBJ1-1; D is uncertain. The CDR3 is made up of 16 amino acids. Germline loops: CDR1 LNHDA, CDR2 SQIVND (reference sequence). With 6 bases removed from V and 0 bases from J, the gap between germline ends came to 17 bases. In DNA, the CDR3 is TGTGCCAGTAGCCACGGCGGTGCTCATATGAACACTGAAGCTTTCTTT. Residues: CASSHGGAHMNTEAFF.

This chain joins TRBV9 and TRBJ1-3, with TRBD1 as a possible D gene (6 bases). The germline V gene encodes CDR1 SGDLS and CDR2 YYNGEE. V was shortened by 0 bases and J by 4 bases, with 14 bases between the two germline ends. This CDR3 comprises 16 residues. This chain's CDR3 is CASSVDLGARGNTIYF. The CDR3 DNA is TGTGCCAGCAGCGTAGACTTGGGGGCGCGGGGAAACACCATATATTTT.

This clone was seen once. This chain connects TRBV6-2 or TRBV6-3 to TRBJ2-2; TRBD1 agrees at 9 bases. This CDR3 comprises 14 residues. In germline, CDR1 is MNHEY, CDR2 SVGEGT. V was pared by 6 bases and J by 4 bases, with 3 bases of the junction left unmatched. The CDR3, as DNA: TGTGCCAGCAGCCGACAGGGGGTCACCGGGGAGCTGTTTTTT. Translating gives CASSRQGVTGELFF.

In DNA form, the CDR3 reads TGTGCCAGCAGCCCCGGGGGGACCAATCAGCCCCAGCATTTT. This translates into CASSPGGTNQPQHF. The chain recombines TRBV11-3 with TRBJ1-5; a weak D match, TRBD1 (5 bases). The CDR3 sequence is 14 residues long. Germline-derived CDR1 and CDR2 are SGHNT and YENEEA. Trimming removed 5 bases from V and 3 bases from J, with 11 bases in between.

The V gene is TRBV5-6, the J gene TRBJ2-1; 8 positions match TRBD1. V was pared by 4 bases and J by 1 base, with 7 bases of the junction left unmatched. This CDR3 region has 16 residues. The germline V gene encodes CDR1 SGHDT and CDR2 YYEEEE. The CDR3 reads CASSPRTGLSYNEQFF. In DNA form, the CDR3 reads TGTGCCAGCAGCCCCCGGACAGGGCTTTCCTACAATGAGCAGTTCTTC.

This chain connects TRBV4-1 to TRBJ1-5; TRBD1 aligns across 8 bases. In germline, CDR1 is MGHRA, CDR2 YSYEKL. This CDR3 contains 17 residues. Trimming cost V 2 bases and J 0 bases; bases outside gene matches: 6. CDR3 coding DNA: TGCGCCAGCAGCCAACAGCAACAGGGGGATAGCAATCAGCCCCAGCATTTT. Protein sequence: CASSQQQQGDSNQPQHF.

This chain connects TRBV6-6 to TRBJ2-2, with a weak D call TRBD2 (6 bases). The germline V gene encodes CDR1 MNHNY and CDR2 SVGAGI (reference sequence). The ends were cut back, 8 bases at V and 6 bases at J, with 16 bases in the middle. This CDR3 comprises 14 residues. CDR3 nucleotides: TGTGCCAGCTCGACTAGTCAAGTTGCCGGGGAGCTGTTTTTT. This codes for CASSTSQVAGELFF.

V gene TRBV10-2 combines with J gene TRBJ2-7; D possibly corresponds to TRBD1 (6 bases). The CDR3 runs 15 residues. Looked up from germline, CDR1 is WSHSY and CDR2 is SAAADI. Trimming took off 3 bases at V and 0 bases at J, with 12 bases between the two ends. CDR3 sequence reads: CASSEQGLSSYEQYF. For the CDR3, the DNA is TGCGCCAGCAGTGAACAGGGCCTGAGCTCCTACGAGCAGTACTTC.

The chain carries TRBV24-1 and TRBJ2-5; perhaps TRBD2 as D (5 bases). The germline V gene has CDR1 KGHDR and CDR2 SFDVKD. V was trimmed by 4 bases and J by 2 bases, leaving 10 bases between them. This CDR3 is built from 14 residues. CDR3 sequence (DNA): TGTGCCACCAGTGAGGCAGCGGTTCAAGAGACCCAGTACTTC. Translation gives CATSEAAVQETQYF.

The chain has TRBV11-3 and TRBJ1-6, with TRBD1 matching 8 bases. V gave up 4 bases and J gave up 0 bases; unmatched junction bases: 5. This CDR3 has 17 residues. The V gene's germline CDR1 is SGHNT and CDR2 YENEEA. The CDR3 loop is CASSSRQGSSYNSPLHF. The CDR3 DNA reads as TGTGCCAGCAGCTCGCGACAGGGGAGCTCCTATAATTCACCCCTCCACTTT.

The V and J genes are TRBV5-1 and TRBJ2-7; 8 positions agree with TRBD1. J was trimmed by 6 bases and V by 0 bases; bases with no gene match: 5. The CDR3 is 14 residues long. Germline loops: CDR1 SGHRS, CDR2 YFSETQ. The CDR3 reads CASSLEARGPEQYF. CDR3 DNA: TGCGCCAGCAGCTTGGAGGCCAGGGGGCCCGAGCAGTACTTC.

This chain uses TRBV2 with TRBJ1-5, with D possibly TRBD1 on 5 matching bases. V was trimmed by 2 bases and J by 7 bases, leaving 12 bases between them. This CDR3 is built from 14 residues. Germline CDR1 and CDR2: SNHLY and FYNNEI. In nucleotides, the CDR3 is TGTGCCAGCAGTGAAATAACAGGAAACCAGCCCCAGCATTTT. Its translation: CASSEITGNQPQHF.

The chain has TRBV7-2 and TRBJ2-1, with D unresolved. Trimming stripped 1 base from V and 3 bases from J, with 4 bases between. CDR3 length equals 13 residues. CDR1 and CDR2 (germline): SGHTA, FQGNSA. The DNA of the CDR3 is TGTGCCAGCAGCTTAGATAACTACAATGAGCAGTTCTTC. Translated: CASSLDNYNEQFF.

This chain connects TRBV6-5 to TRBJ2-7; no reliable D call. CDR1 and CDR2 (germline): MNHEY, SVGAGI. The CDR3 extends over 13 amino acids. V was trimmed by 0 bases and J by 3 bases, leaving 6 bases between them. DNA for the CDR3: TGTGCCAGCAGTTACTCGACGGGCTACGAGCAGTACTTC. Its translation is CASSYSTGYEQYF.

This rearrangement joins TRBV29-1 to TRBJ1-2, with D perhaps TRBD1 (6 bases). This CDR3 spans 12 amino acids. CDR1 SQVTM and CDR2 ANQGSEA come from the germline V gene. V was trimmed by 7 bases and J by 9 bases, leaving 18 bases between them. The CDR3 coding sequence is TGCAGCGGGAAGGCAGGGGAACGTAGCTACACCTTC. Its translation is CSGKAGERSYTF.

This chain joins TRBV6-5 and TRBJ1-1; 7 bases agree with TRBD1. The CDR3 runs to 14 residues. Germline values: CDR1 MNHEY, CDR2 SVGAGI. With 11 bases clipped from V and 0 bases from J, the junction kept 9 bases outside the gene matches. CDR3 sequence reads: CAARRQGVNTEAFF. CDR3 nucleotide sequence: TGTGCCGCAAGGAGACAGGGAGTGAACACTGAAGCTTTCTTT.